A single sample gave rise to the 16 T cell receptor beta chains below, sequenced in a study of T cells in localized non-small cell lung cancer. TCRdb's copy holds only in-frame clones and misses some; the assay was immunoSEQ multiplex PCR. In the table there are roughly 48,000 clones, 80% of which are singletons. Material: PBMCs, obtained before any cancer treatment. These receptors all come from a woman aged 35 to 69 with stage II lung adenocarcinoma.

The chain recombines TRBV11-2 with TRBJ1-2, with D perhaps matching TRBD1 (6 bases). The CDR3 contains 14 residues. The germline CDR1 and CDR2 sequences are SGHAT and FQNNGV. The V end was cut by 3 bases, the J end by 3 bases, with 11 bases between. The chain's CDR3 is CASSFRGPDYGYTF. CDR3 DNA sequence: TGTGCCAGCAGCTTCAGGGGACCAGACTATGGCTACACCTTC.

The genes are TRBV19 and TRBJ1-4; D is possibly TRBD1 (5 bases). The length of the CDR3 is 13 residues. The germline V gene has CDR1 LNHDA and CDR2 SQIVND (reference sequence). Deletions cut 9 bases from V and 8 bases from J, with 16 bases between. This CDR3 is CASAGGGREKLFF. The CDR3 DNA reads TGTGCCAGCGCGGGGGGAGGAAGAGAAAAACTGTTTTTT.

This clone was observed a few times. The V and J genes are TRBV5-1 and TRBJ1-1; 7 positions agree with TRBD1. The CDR3 loop spans 12 amino acids. The germline V gene has CDR1 SGHRS and CDR2 YFSETQ. V was pared by 3 bases and J by 5 bases, with 1 base of the junction left unmatched. This chain's CDR3 is CASSWDRTEAFF. Written as DNA, the CDR3 is TGCGCCAGCAGCTGGGACAGAACTGAAGCTTTCTTT.

This clone occurred once. V gene TRBV6-1 combines with J gene TRBJ1-5, with no clear D. This CDR3 region has 15 residues. Trimming left V 2 bases short and J 4 bases short, with 12 bases between. Germline assignment: CDR1 MNHNS and CDR2 SASEGT. As DNA, the CDR3 is TGTGCCAGCAGTGAAATCGGCGGGGAGAATCAGCCCCAGCATTTT. It translates to CASSEIGGENQPQHF.

The count of this clone is one. The chain employs TRBV27 and TRBJ2-5, with 8 bases identical to TRBD1. CDR1 is MNHEY and CDR2 is SMNVEV in the germline V gene (reference sequence). The junction had 5 bases not matched to a gene; V was cut back by 3 bases and J by 5 bases. The CDR3 covers 14 residues. This CDR3 reads CASSLSGQGETQYF. The CDR3 DNA is TGTGCCAGCAGTTTGAGCGGACAGGGTGAGACCCAGTACTTC.

The chain joins TRBV18 to TRBJ1-6; D is ambiguous. The CDR3 sequence is 13 residues long. V was clipped by 4 bases and J by 5 bases, with 6 bases between them. Germline V CDR1 and CDR2: KGHSH, LQKENI. In nucleotides, the CDR3 is TGTGCCAGCTCACTTGGCAATAATTCACCCCTCCACTTT. This codes for CASSLGNNSPLHF.

The chain's CDR3 is CASSTTRYGYTF. CDR3 DNA: TGTGCCAGCAGCACGACTCGTTATGGCTACACCTTC. The chain combines TRBV5-6 with TRBJ1-2, with D unclear. CDR1 and CDR2 from the germline V gene are SGHDT and YYEEEE. V was shortened by 4 bases and J by 5 bases, with 9 bases between the two germline ends. The CDR3 totals 12 residues.

This clone was observed once. The V call is TRBV2, the J call TRBJ2-1, with 15 positions matching TRBD2. This CDR3 region has 15 residues. Germline lookup yields CDR1 SNHLY and CDR2 FYNNEI. Unmatched junction bases numbered 2, after V lost 9 bases and J lost 2 bases. The CDR3 reads CASGLAGGAYNEQFF. The CDR3 DNA sequence: TGTGCCAGTGGACTAGCGGGGGGGGCCTACAATGAGCAGTTCTTC.

The J gene is TRBJ1-6, the V gene TRBV6-5; unclear D gene. The germline V gene encodes CDR1 MNHEY and CDR2 SVGAGI. Between the trimmed V and J ends, which lost 0 bases and 9 bases, there was a span of 6 bases. CDR3 length: 13 residues. The CDR3 loop is CASSYSGLSPLHF. In DNA form, the CDR3 reads TGTGCCAGCAGTTACTCAGGCCTTTCACCCCTCCACTTT.

The chain combines TRBV5-1 with TRBJ1-1, with 8 bases identical to TRBD1. After removal of 4 bases from V and 1 base from J, the junction contained 12 bases not matched to a gene. The CDR3 spans 17 residues. The germline V gene has CDR1 SGHRS and CDR2 YFSETQ. The CDR3 reads CASSVDLTGAGNTEAFF. In nucleotides, the CDR3 is TGCGCCAGCAGCGTTGACCTGACAGGGGCTGGGAACACTGAAGCTTTCTTT.

The chain recombines TRBV6-5 with TRBJ2-3, with TRBD2 as a possible D gene (7 bases). V shed 0 bases and J shed 2 bases, with 12 bases lying between them. The CDR3 loop spans 16 amino acids. Germline lookup yields CDR1 MNHEY and CDR2 SVGAGI. The CDR3 DNA is TGTGCCAGCAGTTACTCGGGCGGGGGCCTCACAGATACGCAGTATTTT. This gives the protein CASSYSGGGLTDTQYF.

The chain carries TRBV11-2 and TRBJ2-3; TRBD2 might be the D (5 bases). The CDR3 runs to 17 residues. Looked up from germline, CDR1 is SGHAT and CDR2 is FQNNGV. Trimming took 1 base from V and 3 from J, leaving 17 bases between them. Written as DNA, the CDR3 is TGTGCCAGCAGCTTAGGAGTGCGGGCGCTCCTTACAGATACGCAGTATTTT. Protein: CASSLGVRALLTDTQYF.

This clone was found once. This chain uses TRBV10-1 with TRBJ2-2; 8 bases are a match to TRBD2. Germline-derived CDR1 and CDR2 are WNHNN and SYGVQD (reference sequence). CDR3 size: 15 residues. Unmatched junction bases numbered 7, after V lost 4 bases and J lost 6 bases. The CDR3: CASSGSLAGPGELFF. The DNA of the CDR3 is TGCGCCAGCAGTGGGTCATTAGCGGGGCCCGGGGAGCTGTTTTTT.

The chain has TRBV4-1 and TRBJ2-3, with 8 bases identical to TRBD1. CDR3 length: 16 residues. Germline CDR1 and CDR2: MGHRA and YSYEKL. The V segment lost 3 bases and the J segment 2 bases; nucleotides outside the gene matches: 7. The CDR3: CASSHGQTGATDTQYF. The CDR3, as DNA: TGCGCCAGCAGCCACGGTCAGACAGGGGCCACAGATACGCAGTATTTT.

The chain uses TRBV9 and TRBJ2-1; TRBD2 matches 12 bases. V shed 3 bases, J shed 5 bases, and the junction held 3 bases outside the gene matches. In germline, CDR1 is SGDLS, CDR2 YYNGEE. The CDR3 is 15 residues long. CDR3 in amino acids: CASSARTSGNNEQFF. The DNA for the CDR3 is TGTGCCAGCAGCGCGAGGACTAGCGGGAACAATGAGCAGTTCTTC.

This chain joins TRBV19 and TRBJ1-6, with 8 bases matching TRBD1. J lost 7 bases, V lost 5 bases, and 7 bases had no gene match. CDR1 LNHDA and CDR2 SQIVND come from the germline V gene (reference sequence). The CDR3 sequence is 15 residues long. As DNA, the CDR3 is TGTGCCAGTAGTTCCGGGGACAGGAGAAATTCACCCCTCCACTTT. Translation gives CASSSGDRRNSPLHF.